Here is one T cell receptor (beta chain) with its context. What it binds is unknown. Read sequence stops 3 residues before the CDR3 end, and the germline J gene provides the missing end. Profiling relied on immunoSEQ multiplex PCR, and the TCRdb table lists in-frame clones only, not all of them. The sample yields approximately 39,000 clones, of which the top ten take up about 1.7%. These data originate in a study of T cells in women clearing cervical HPV infection. Findings of the study overall: Cases carried less TRBV6-7 than controls: roughly 0.12% versus 0.17%. CIN3+ cases had significantly higher TCR repertoire richness than controls, but evenness did not differ.

The CDR3 has 15 residues. Germline CDR1 is MDHEN and CDR2 is SYDVKM. The source is a woman between 18 and 70 years old with a cervical HPV16 infection that either progressed to CIN3+ or cleared (not recorded which). Sequenced sample: blood buffy coat. The J gene is TRBJ1-2, the V gene TRBV28; 10 bases fit TRBD1. The CDR3 region is CASSSGTGVFEGYTF. Incomplete CDR3 DNA: TGTGCCAGCAGTTCCGGGACAGGGGTCTTTGAGGGC.